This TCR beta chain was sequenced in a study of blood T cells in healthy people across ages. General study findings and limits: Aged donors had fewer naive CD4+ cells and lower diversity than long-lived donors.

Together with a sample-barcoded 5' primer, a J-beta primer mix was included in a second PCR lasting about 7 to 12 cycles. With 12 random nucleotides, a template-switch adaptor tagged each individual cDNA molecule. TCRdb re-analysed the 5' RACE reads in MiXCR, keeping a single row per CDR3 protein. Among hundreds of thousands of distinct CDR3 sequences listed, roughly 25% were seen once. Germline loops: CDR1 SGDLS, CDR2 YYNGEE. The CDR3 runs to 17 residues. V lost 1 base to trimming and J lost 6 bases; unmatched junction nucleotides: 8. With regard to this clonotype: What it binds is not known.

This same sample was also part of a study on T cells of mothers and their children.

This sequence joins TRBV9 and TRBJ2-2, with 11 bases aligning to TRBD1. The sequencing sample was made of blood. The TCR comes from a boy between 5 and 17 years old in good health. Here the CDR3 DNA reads TGTGCCAGCAGCGTACCGGGACAGGGGGATATACCCGGGGAGCTGTTTTTT. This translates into CASSVPGQGDIPGELFF. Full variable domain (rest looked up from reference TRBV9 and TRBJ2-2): DSGVTQTPKHLITATGQRVTLRCSPRSGDLSVYWYQQSLDQGLQFLIQYYNGEERAKGNILERFSAQQFPDLHSELNLSSLELGDSALYFCASSVPGQGDIPGELFFGEGSRLTVL.